This T cell receptor (beta chain) was captured by sequencing in a study of T cell repertoires in cytomegalovirus infection. Study-level background: HLA-C-restricted CMV epitopes, recently identified, and well-studied HLA-B-restricted ones were used by the study. Public TCR beta signatures marked donors with CMV infection and the matching HLA. Overall study findings and caveats: CMV-specific TCR beta clonotypes restricted by HLA-C were the ones dominating the ex vivo response.

The CDR3 sequence is 17 residues long. Trimming removed 1 base at V and 4 bases at J, with 16 bases between. In germline, CDR1 is SGHVS, CDR2 FNYEAQ. TCRdb analysed the reads with MiXCR anew, one entry per CDR3 protein. The sample records a few hundred thousand distinct CDR3 sequences, roughly 42% being singletons. This clonotype appeared a few times. Its specificity is not known. The rearrangement joins TRBV7-6 to TRBJ2-2; D possibly corresponds to TRBD1 (5 bases). This TCR came from a human donor in good health (CMV status not recorded). Some clones in this sample may be carry-over from other donors' samples. The sequencing here drew on cultured PBMCs, taken from culture after CMV antigen stimulation. CDR3 coding DNA: TGTGCCAGCAGCTTAGGCCCTCCTACAGGTTCCACCGGGGAGCTGTTTTTT. As protein: CASSLGPPTGSTGELFF.